The rows below give T cell receptor beta chains drawn from one sample of a study of CXCR4 blockade with PD-1 therapy in pancreatic cancer. The data were produced by immunoSEQ multiplex PCR, yet TCRdb's version contains in-frame clones alone and is incomplete. There are about 1,600 clones in the sample; approximately 39% occur only once, and around 17% lies in the top ten. Sequences were obtained from tumor tissue. The receptor source for this set is a human donor with pancreatic ductal adenocarcinoma. The CDR3 runs from the conserved cysteine through the conserved F or W. Each record gives: D gene, clone size, V gene, J gene, CDR3 DNA, CDR3 protein. D genes are given only for firm matches. Clone size is given for some rows only: seen once, a few or many times, or a class if the clone is expanded.

TRBD2,-,TRBV12-5,TRBJ2-2,TGTGCTAGTGAGCCGGGAGGAACCGGGGAGCTGTTTTTT,CASEPGGTGELFF
-,few,TRBV2,TRBJ2-6,TGTGCCAGCAGCTTTGATGCGGGGCAGGGATTAAGCTCTGGGGCCAACGTCCTGACTTTC,CASSFDAGQGLSSGANVLTF
-,large,TRBV6-8,TRBJ1-1,TGTGCCAGCAGTTCGGACAGAACCACTGAAGCTTTCTTT,CASSSDRTTEAFF
-,-,TRBV11-3,TRBJ2-2,TGTGCCAGCAGCTTACAGGGACAGAACACCGGGGAGCTGTTTTTT,CASSLQGQNTGELFF
TRBD2,-,TRBV11-3,TRBJ2-2,TGTGCCAGCCGGGCGGTAGCGGGGAGCACCGGGGAGCTGTTTTTT,CASRAVAGSTGELFF
-,-,TRBV5-1,TRBJ2-3,TGCGCCAGCAGGTCTCAGGGGCGGACAGATACGCAGTATTTT,CASRSQGRTDTQYF
-,-,TRBV15,TRBJ1-6,TGTGCCACCAGCAGAGATTTAGGCTCCTATAATTCACCCCTCCACTTT,CATSRDLGSYNSPLHF
-,-,TRBV19,TRBJ2-6,TGTGCCAGTAGTATAGGGATCGTCCTGACTTTC,CASSIGIVLTF
TRBD2,few,TRBV18,TRBJ2-7,TGTGCCAGCTCTCTTCTAGCGGGAGGAGGTTACGAGCAGTACTTC,CASSLLAGGGYEQYF
-,medium-sized,TRBV6-8,TRBJ2-2,TGTGCCAGCAGTTACCAGAGGGGGACCGGGGAGCTGTTTTTT,CASSYQRGTGELFF
-,few,TRBV19,TRBJ2-2,TGTGCCAGTAGTATCACCCCCAGCGCCGGGGAGCTGTTTTTT,CASSITPSAGELFF
-,medium-sized,TRBV6-8,TRBJ2-3,TGTGCCAGCATGGTTACCCTCACAGATACGCAGTATTTT,CASMVTLTDTQYF
TRBD2,few,TRBV6-8,TRBJ2-1,TGTGCCATCAGTGTTAGCGGGGGGGCCCACAATGAGCAGTTCTTC,CAISVSGGAHNEQFF
-,-,TRBV11-3,TRBJ1-1,TGTGCCAGCAGCCCGTGGAACGGCAGCCCTGAAGCTTTCTTT,CASSPWNGSPEAFF
-,few,TRBV6-8,TRBJ2-5,TGTGCCAGCAGTTACTCCGCCTCGGGCCTCCAAGAGACCCAGTACTTC,CASSYSASGLQETQYF